This entry lists 25 T cell receptor beta chains sequenced from one sample in a study of blood T cell repertoires in COVID-19. Profiled with immunoSEQ multiplex PCR; TCRdb holds only in-frame clones, not every one. The table includes around 80,000 clones, around four fifths detected once. Material for sequencing was peripheral blood. The receptors originated from a human donor in a cohort sampled during active COVID-19.

The gene calls are TRBV5-1 and TRBJ2-2; unclear D gene. V was clipped by 1 base and J by 6 bases, with 10 bases between them. The CDR3 is made up of 14 amino acids. Germline CDR1 SGHRS, CDR2 YFSETQ. The CDR3, as DNA: TGCGCCAGCAGCTTGTCGGAGACTGCCGGGGAGCTGTTTTTT. Protein: CASSLSETAGELFF. Together with reference TRBV5-1 and TRBJ2-2, the CDR3 gives the full variable domain: KAGVTQTPRYLIKTRGQQVTLSCSPISGHRSVSWYQQTPGQGLQFLFEYFSETQRNKGNFPGRFSGRQFSNSRSEMNVSTLELGDSALYLCASSLSETAGELFFGEGSRLTVL.

The V call is TRBV2, the J call TRBJ2-1; 14 bases fit TRBD2. J was trimmed by 7 bases and V by 8 bases; bases with no gene match: 7. Germline V gives CDR1 SNHLY, CDR2 FYNNEI. The CDR3 length is 15 residues. CDR3 nucleotide sequence: TGTGCCAGCTTACGACTAGCGGGGGGGAGGAATGAGCAGTTCTTC. Its translation: CASLRLAGGRNEQFF.

The chain recombines TRBV11-2 with TRBJ1-3; D is ambiguous. V shed 6 bases and J shed 2 bases, with 5 bases lying between them. Germline V gene lookup returns CDR1 SGHAT and CDR2 FQNNGV. The CDR3 length is 12 residues. CDR3 loop: CASSSTGNTIYF. The CDR3 DNA reads TGTGCCAGCAGTTCAACTGGAAACACCATATATTTT.

This chain links TRBV9 with TRBJ1-2; D is unclear. Germline V CDR1 and CDR2: SGDLS, YYNGEE. Trimming cost V 0 bases and J 8 bases, with 14 bases left between them. This CDR3 contains 14 residues. Here the CDR3 reads CASSVGLSKEGYTF. CDR3 DNA sequence: TGTGCCAGCAGCGTAGGACTATCAAAGGAAGGCTACACCTTC.

V is TRBV5-1 and J is TRBJ2-1; tentatively, D is TRBD1 (6 bases). Germline values: CDR1 SGHRS, CDR2 YFSETQ. Trimming shortened V by 3 bases and J by 5 bases, and 15 bases separated the two germline ends. This CDR3 comprises 15 residues. CDR3 in DNA: TGCGCCAGCAGCTCATATGGGACACCCGACAATGAGCAGTTCTTC. It codes for CASSSYGTPDNEQFF.

The V gene is TRBV11-2, the J gene TRBJ2-3, with 9 bases fitting TRBD1. This CDR3 comprises 15 residues. V lost 5 bases to trimming and J lost 2 bases; unmatched junction nucleotides: 5. Looked up from germline, CDR1 is SGHAT and CDR2 is FQNNGV. The CDR3 DNA sequence: TGTGCCAGCAGCAAGGGACAGGGCTTCACAGATACGCAGTATTTT. It codes for CASSKGQGFTDTQYF.

In this sample, this clone turned up once. The CDR3 region has the DNA TGTGCCAGCAGCCGTCGGACAGGGGGGACCGGGGAGCTGTTTTTT. Encoded protein: CASSRRTGGTGELFF. The chain is built from TRBV7-8 and TRBJ2-2, with 10 bases that match TRBD1. The germline gives CDR1 SGHVS, CDR2 FQNEAQ. The CDR3 spans 15 residues. The ends lost 5 bases at V and 5 bases at J; junction bases unmatched: 5.

The rearrangement links TRBV9 to TRBJ2-6; D not certain. CDR1 is SGDLS, CDR2 YYNGEE, per germline. This CDR3 comprises 14 residues. Trimming removed 1 base at V and 4 bases at J, with 6 bases between. The CDR3 sequence: CASSVLLGANVLTF. The CDR3 DNA is TGTGCCAGCAGCGTACTTTTAGGGGCCAACGTCCTGACTTTC.

The chain has TRBV9 and TRBJ2-1, with 7 bases that match TRBD2. Germline V gives CDR1 SGDLS, CDR2 YYNGEE. Unmatched junction bases numbered 7, after V lost 7 bases and J lost 0 bases. The CDR3 loop spans 15 amino acids. The CDR3 DNA reads TGTGCCAGCTCAAACAGCGGGGACTCCTACAATGAGCAGTTCTTC. Amino acids: CASSNSGDSYNEQFF. Combining the CDR3 with reference TRBV9 and TRBJ2-1 gives the whole variable domain DSGVTQTPKHLITATGQRVTLRCSPRSGDLSVYWYQQSLDQGLQFLIQYYNGEERAKGNILERFSAQQFPDLHSELNLSSLELGDSALYFCASSNSGDSYNEQFFGPGTRLTVL.

This clone showed up just once. The chain recombines TRBV10-1 with TRBJ2-1, with 12 bases lining up with TRBD2. The V and J ends lost 2 bases and 4 bases, in that order; junction bases with no gene match: 0. The germline CDR1 and CDR2 sequences are WNHNN and SYGVQD (reference sequence). The CDR3 loop spans 15 amino acids. CDR3 sequence (DNA): TGCGCCAGCAGTGAGGGACTAGCGGGGTACAATGAGCAGTTCTTC. Translating gives CASSEGLAGYNEQFF.

This chain links TRBV27 with TRBJ2-5, with 8 bases identical to TRBD1. The V segment lost 1 base and the J segment 2 bases; nucleotides outside the gene matches: 9. Per germline, CDR1 MNHEY and CDR2 SMNVEV (reference sequence). CDR3 length: 17 residues. DNA for the CDR3: TGTGCCAGCAGTTTATACGGACAGGGAGCGTTTCAAGAGACCCAGTACTTC. This translates into CASSLYGQGAFQETQYF.

The rearrangement uses TRBV9 and TRBJ1-5; possible D gene TRBD1, 6 bases. Looked up from germline, CDR1 is SGDLS and CDR2 is YYNGEE. This CDR3 is 14 amino acids long. Trimming took off 0 bases at V and 4 bases at J, with 8 bases between the two ends. The CDR3 DNA is TGTGCCAGCAGCGTAGGGACAGCAAATCAGCCCCAGCATTTT. It encodes CASSVGTANQPQHF.

This clone has just a few counts. The chain uses TRBV15 and TRBJ2-7; 8 nucleotides agree with TRBD2. V trimming: 6 bases; J trimming: 2 bases; junction bases outside the gene matches: 3. Germline V gives CDR1 LNHNV, CDR2 YYDKDF (reference sequence). The CDR3 runs to 13 residues. CDR3 DNA: TGTGCCACCAGACTTAGCGGGACCTACGAGCAGTACTTC. Protein product: CATRLSGTYEQYF.

This chain connects TRBV9 to TRBJ2-1; 9 nucleotides match TRBD2. The CDR3 covers 18 residues. Germline CDR1 and CDR2: SGDLS and YYNGEE. The V and J ends lost 0 bases and 2 bases, in that order; junction bases with no gene match: 9. Here the CDR3 DNA reads TGTGCCAGCAGCGTAGGTAGTAGCGGGGGTCCCCCCTACAATGAGCAGTTCTTC. Translated: CASSVGSSGGPPYNEQFF. The whole variable domain, remainder taken from reference TRBV9 and TRBJ2-1, is DSGVTQTPKHLITATGQRVTLRCSPRSGDLSVYWYQQSLDQGLQFLIQYYNGEERAKGNILERFSAQQFPDLHSELNLSSLELGDSALYFCASSVGSSGGPPYNEQFFGPGTRLTVL.

The chain links TRBV25-1 to TRBJ2-7; D is possibly TRBD1 (5 bases). CDR1 MGHDK and CDR2 SYGVNS come from the germline V gene. The CDR3 consists of 15 residues. V gave up 2 bases and J gave up 0 bases, with 11 bases separating them. For the CDR3, the DNA is TGTGCCAGCAGTGAAAAAGGGGTGAGCTCCTACGAGCAGTACTTC. Protein: CASSEKGVSSYEQYF.

The chain's CDR3 is CASRAGGTDTQYF. The DNA for the CDR3 is TGCGCCAGCAGGGCAGGGGGCACAGATACGCAGTATTTT. The rearrangement joins TRBV5-1 to TRBJ2-3; possibly TRBD1 for D (6 bases). V was cut by 5 bases and J by 1 base, with 8 bases left in between. Germline V gene data show CDR1 as SGHRS and CDR2 as YFSETQ. The CDR3 has 13 residues.

The chain employs TRBV18 and TRBJ2-4, with 13 bases fitting TRBD2. The junction had 6 bases not matched to a gene; V was cut back by 6 bases and J by 7 bases. Germline V gene data show CDR1 as KGHSH and CDR2 as LQKENI. The CDR3 contains 15 residues. The CDR3: CASSRGLAGLNIQYF. The DNA of the CDR3 is TGTGCCAGCTCTAGGGGACTAGCGGGGTTGAACATTCAGTACTTC.

J is TRBJ2-5 and V is TRBV7-2; D unresolved. V was pared by 2 bases and J by 1 base, with 8 bases between. CDR3 length equals 14 residues. Germline values: CDR1 SGHTA, CDR2 FQGNSA. The CDR3 bases are TGTGCCAGCAGCTTATCTGCGGCCCAAGAGACCCAGTACTTC. Amino acid sequence: CASSLSAAQETQYF.

The chain employs TRBV9 and TRBJ2-2, with 7 bases matching TRBD1. CDR1 is SGDLS, CDR2 YYNGEE, per germline. The CDR3 sequence is 16 residues long. After removal of 4 bases from V and 7 bases from J, the junction contained 13 bases not matched to a gene. The CDR3 region has the DNA TGTGCCAGCAGCCCAAGACTCGGGACAGCTGTCGGGGAGCTGTTTTTT. Protein product: CASSPRLGTAVGELFF. The variable domain in full, completed from reference TRBV9 and TRBJ2-2, reads DSGVTQTPKHLITATGQRVTLRCSPRSGDLSVYWYQQSLDQGLQFLIQYYNGEERAKGNILERFSAQQFPDLHSELNLSSLELGDSALYFCASSPRLGTAVGELFFGEGSRLTVL.

This clone has a handful of counts. The chain couples TRBV5-1 to TRBJ1-5, with 9 bases aligning to TRBD1. The CDR3 sequence is 15 residues long. Germline V gene data show CDR1 as SGHRS and CDR2 as YFSETQ. V shed 3 bases and J 7 bases; nucleotides not matched to a gene: 8. The CDR3: CASSYSGTGNQPQHF. As DNA, the CDR3 is TGCGCCAGCAGCTATTCCGGGACAGGGAACCAGCCCCAGCATTTT.

The CDR3 coding sequence is TGCGCCAGCAACCCCCCAGGGGGCCTTGAAGCTTTCTTT. Encoded protein: CASNPPGGLEAFF. The rearrangement links TRBV5-1 to TRBJ1-1; 8 nucleotides agree with TRBD1. Germline V gives CDR1 SGHRS, CDR2 YFSETQ. The CDR3 has 13 amino acids. Losses at the gene ends were 6 bases for V and 7 bases for J; bases not matched to a gene: 8.

The gene calls are TRBV5-1 and TRBJ2-1; D ambiguous. The germline V and J ends were trimmed by 3 bases and 8 bases, with 12 bases remaining between them. In germline, CDR1 is SGHRS, CDR2 YFSETQ. There are 13 residues in the CDR3. The CDR3 here is CASSWQVPDEQFF. CDR3 nucleotides: TGCGCCAGCAGCTGGCAGGTGCCCGATGAGCAGTTCTTC.

CDR3 in amino acids: CASSLSLGGTEAFF. As DNA, the CDR3 is TGTGCCAGCAGCTTATCCCTGGGGGGCACTGAAGCTTTCTTT. V is TRBV5-5 and J is TRBJ1-1, with a weak D call TRBD1 (5 bases). Trimming removed 2 bases at V and 4 bases at J, with 12 bases between. The CDR3 runs to 14 residues. Germline loops: CDR1 SGHKS, CDR2 YYEKEE (reference sequence).

The chain joins TRBV5-6 to TRBJ1-1, with D tentatively TRBD1 (5 bases). Germline V CDR1 and CDR2: SGHDT, YYEEEE. Trimming stripped 2 bases from V and 0 bases from J, with 20 bases between. The CDR3 totals 18 residues. CDR3 coding DNA: TGTGCCAGCAGCTTCGATGACAGCTCTCCCAGGATGAACACTGAAGCTTTCTTT. Amino acids: CASSFDDSSPRMNTEAFF.

The rearrangement links TRBV2 to TRBJ1-1; 10 bases agree with TRBD1. Germline assignment: CDR1 SNHLY and CDR2 FYNNEI. The CDR3 length is 14 residues. Trimming at V came to 5 bases and at J to 1 base, leaving 1 base not matched to a gene. The CDR3 region is CASSWDRGNTEAFF. The CDR3 region has the DNA TGTGCCAGCAGTTGGGACAGGGGGAACACTGAAGCTTTCTTT.